The 15 T cell receptor beta chains listed next were all sequenced from one sample in a study of blood T cell repertoires in COVID-19 (dated by TCRdb to 2020 to 2022). Receptor amplification or capture employed the immunoSEQ multiplex PCR assay. The immuneACCESS repertoire file appears here via TCRdb, limited to in-frame rearrangements. These files lack a portion of the clones; in checked studies, under half of the deficit traces to unresolved V genes, and the cause of the others is not known. The sample contains 180,000 or so clones, 80% to 85% of them found a single time. The ten largest clones represent about 14% of the sample. The specimen was peripheral blood. The receptors were gathered from a woman between 70 and 85 years old with COVID-19, enrolled during active disease.

The chain uses TRBV28 and TRBJ1-5; no definite D call. V was trimmed by 3 bases and J by 6 bases, leaving 9 bases between them. The CDR3 covers 13 residues. From germline, CDR1 is MDHEN and CDR2 SYDVKM. In DNA form, the CDR3 reads TGTGCCAGCAGTTTCCCAGGCAGTCAGCCCCAGCATTTT. It is translated as CASSFPGSQPQHF.

This sequence joins TRBV28 and TRBJ1-1, with 7 bases identical to TRBD1. This CDR3 has 13 amino acids. The germline CDR1 and CDR2 sequences are MDHEN and SYDVKM. J lost 4 bases, V lost 6 bases, and 5 bases had no gene match. CDR3 in DNA: TGTGCCAGCAGGTTGACAGGGCCCACTGAAGCTTTCTTT. Protein sequence: CASRLTGPTEAFF.

The chain carries TRBV21-1 and TRBJ2-2; no DNA check was done on the table's D call, TRBD2. TRBV21-1 is a listed pseudogene. This CDR3 is built from 15 residues. Here the CDR3 reads CASSKGGTDTGELFF. Written as DNA, the CDR3 is TGTGCCAGCAGCAAAGGAGGGACTGATACCGGGGAGCTGTTTTTT.

The chain uses TRBV28 and TRBJ2-5; D gene ambiguous. Germline loops: CDR1 MDHEN, CDR2 SYDVKM. The CDR3 runs to 14 residues. V dropped 2 bases and J dropped 3 bases, with 10 bases sitting between them. The CDR3, as DNA: TGTGCCAGCAGTTTAAGTAGACACGAAGAGACCCAGTACTTC. This sequence encodes CASSLSRHEETQYF.

The chain recombines TRBV20-1 with TRBJ2-2, with TRBD2 matching over 8 bases. The V gene's germline CDR1 is DFQATT and CDR2 SNEGSKA (reference sequence). This CDR3 contains 16 residues. Trimming cost V 3 bases and J 1 base; bases outside gene matches: 7. DNA for the CDR3: TGCAGTGCTAGTCCCCCACTAGCGGTGAACACCGGGGAGCTGTTTTTT. This encodes CSASPPLAVNTGELFF.

This clone showed up just once. V gene TRBV6-1 combines with J gene TRBJ2-7; D remains unclear. This CDR3 region has 14 residues. Trimming took off 8 bases at V and 2 bases at J, with 16 bases between the two ends. CDR1 is MNHNS, CDR2 SASEGT, per germline. CDR3 in amino acids: CASGQAASTYEQYF. For the CDR3, the DNA is TGTGCCAGCGGTCAAGCAGCGTCAACCTACGAGCAGTACTTC.

The chain combines TRBV28 with TRBJ1-2; no clear D gene. Between the trimmed V and J ends, which lost 2 bases and 4 bases, there was a span of 11 bases. Germline V lookup: CDR1 MDHEN, CDR2 SYDVKM. The CDR3 contains 14 residues. The CDR3 sequence is CASSLSGWVYGYTF. The CDR3 DNA is TGTGCCAGCAGTTTAAGCGGCTGGGTCTATGGCTACACCTTC.

The J gene is TRBJ1-4, the V gene TRBV15; D not resolved. The CDR3 runs 15 residues. V lost 0 bases, J lost 0 bases, and 5 bases lay in between. Germline V gives CDR1 LNHNV, CDR2 YYDKDF (reference sequence). CDR3 in DNA: TGTGCCACCAGCAGAGACGGGGCAACTAATGAAAAACTGTTTTTT. This encodes CATSRDGATNEKLFF.

V and J are TRBV28 and TRBJ1-2; the match to TRBD1 covers 7 bases. The CDR3 length is 14 residues. Germline CDR1 reads MDHEN; CDR2 reads SYDVKM. V lost 8 bases, J lost 4 bases, and 10 bases stayed unmatched. In DNA, the CDR3 is TGTGCCAGCGCGACACAGGGGTCAGTCTATGGCTACACCTTC. Its translation is CASATQGSVYGYTF.

V and J are TRBV27 and TRBJ2-4, with D tentatively TRBD1 (5 bases). V lost 3 bases to trimming and J lost 2 bases, with 8 bases between them. Germline CDR1 MNHEY, CDR2 SMNVEV (reference sequence). The length of the CDR3 is 14 residues. CDR3 sequence reads: CASSFLDTKNIQYF. CDR3 in DNA: TGTGCCAGCAGTTTCTTGGACACCAAAAACATTCAGTACTTC.

This clone was counted once. The chain recombines TRBV5-1 with TRBJ1-1, with D maybe TRBD1 (5 bases). Trimming took off 0 bases at V and 4 bases at J, with 13 bases between the two ends. In germline, CDR1 is SGHRS, CDR2 YFSETQ. CDR3 length: 15 residues. The CDR3 sequence is CASSLVAGGITEAFF. The CDR3 DNA reads TGCGCCAGCAGCTTGGTGGCGGGGGGGATCACTGAAGCTTTCTTT.

V gene TRBV11-2 combines with J gene TRBJ2-5; D perhaps matches TRBD2 (5 bases). V was clipped by 3 bases and J by 5 bases, with 16 bases between them. The CDR3 runs 15 residues. Germline CDR1 is SGHAT and CDR2 is FQNNGV. The DNA of the CDR3 is TGTGCCAGCAGCTTTACCGACACAGCGGCGGAGACCCAGTACTTC. This codes for CASSFTDTAAETQYF. The full variable domain, rest sourced from reference TRBV11-2 and TRBJ2-5, is EAGVAQSPRYKIIEKRQSVAFWCNPISGHATLYWYQQILGQGPKLLIQFQNNGVVDDSQLPKDRFSAERLKGVDSTLKIQPAKLEDSAVYLCASSFTDTAAETQYFGPGTRLLVL.

The chain combines TRBV6-5 with TRBJ2-5; TRBD1 aligns across 9 bases. Trimming at V came to 10 bases and at J to 5 bases, leaving 14 bases not matched to a gene. CDR3 length: 15 residues. CDR1 MNHEY and CDR2 SVGAGI come from the germline V gene. The chain's CDR3 is CATQAGQGTGETQYF. The CDR3 coding sequence is TGTGCCACTCAAGCGGGACAGGGTACGGGGGAGACCCAGTACTTC.

The V gene is TRBV30, the J gene TRBJ1-6; D gene uncertain. The germline V and J ends were trimmed by 3 bases and 8 bases, with 8 bases remaining between them. The CDR3 extends over 12 amino acids. Germline CDR1 and CDR2: GTSNPN and SVGIG (reference sequence). The CDR3 protein is CAWRNLYSPLHF. In DNA, the CDR3 is TGTGCCTGGAGGAATCTATATTCACCCCTCCACTTT.

The V call is TRBV5-1, the J call TRBJ2-7; TRBD1 is a possible D gene (6 bases). This CDR3 spans 14 amino acids. V lost 0 bases and J 5 bases, leaving 12 bases between the germline ends. The germline V gene has CDR1 SGHRS and CDR2 YFSETQ. CDR3 amino acids: CASSLARGTDEQYF. Here the CDR3 DNA reads TGCGCCAGCAGCTTGGCCAGGGGTACGGACGAGCAGTACTTC.